This T cell receptor beta chain was identified in a study of blood T cells in healthy people across ages (dated by TCRdb to about 2015). For the wider study: In model experiments, template switching captured about one uniquely barcoded TCR beta cDNA molecule for every two T cells. Using deep sequencing normalized with unique cDNA molecular identifiers, the study measured how TCR beta repertoire diversity changes with age. The donors were divided into four age groups: young (average around 17 years), middle-aged (about 39), aged (approximately 64) and long-lived (roughly 82). To avoid experimental bias, donors of different ages were spread randomly across the sequencing lanes. The study analyzed two additional independent replicas of 1 million unique cDNA reads from the same blood draw for two donors, one aged 18 to 29 and one aged 80 or older. What the research found in general, with its limitations: Observed TCR beta diversity per million T cells fell roughly linearly with age, and a significant reduction was already apparent by age roughly 40. Conclusive comparison of naive and antigen-experienced compartments was prevented by the profiling of bulk unsorted PBMCs. The long-lived group showed more naive CD4+ T cells, fewer expanded clones and increased TCR diversity than the aged group, suggesting age selection. Estimates of total diversity from one million sequenced T cells were regarded as lower bounds and underestimates. Donor CMV infection status was unknown, potentially confounding age-related changes in expanded clonotypes. Observed TCR beta diversity correlated strongly with the percentage of naive T cells measured by flow cytometry.

To prepare the library, 5' RACE was applied. Sequencing was performed on an Illumina HiSeq 2500. The second PCR ran for about 6 to 11 cycles and used a J-beta primer mix along with a sample-barcoded 5' primer. A unique molecular identifier was introduced onto each TCR beta cDNA molecule by a template-switch 5' adaptor carrying 12 random nucleotides. At least 2.5 million CDR3-containing paired-end reads were obtained from each sample. First-strand cDNA synthesis was performed from all RNA using the Mint cDNA synthesis kit, with priming by a TRBC-specific oligonucleotide. All cDNA was treated with uracil-DNA glycosylase and then went through a first 18-cycle PCR with the universal primers M1SS and BC2_uni_R. The study's processing was this. Each sample was normalized by randomly selecting 1 million high-quality reads, each carrying a distinct molecular identifier. Instead of being binned into consensus sequences, reads with shared molecular identifiers were discarded. MiTCR, run with a Q25 quality threshold and the strictest error-elimination algorithm, handled CDR3 identification, clonotype clustering and error correction. A nonparametric unseen species model with Euler transformation was used to estimate lower-bound total TCR beta diversity. TCRdb reran the public reads through fastp at Q25 and MiXCR, keeping productive beta chains. Rows matching on CDR3 protein sequence are summarized as one entry with the most common DNA and genes. What appears here as the V and J calls and clone size reflects TCRdb's work, not the paper's. The sample data list about 670,000 distinct CDR3 sequences, and 40% to 50% of these were observed just once. Together, the top ten hold about 30% of the sample.

In regard to this clonotype: There is no known antigen for this receptor. No qualities accompany the bases; no much larger clone lies one base away.

The roughly 39 donors, aged roughly 6 to 95 years, were systemically healthy Caucasian individuals from Russia. Roughly 10 milliliters of peripheral blood were collected from each donor into EDTA-treated Vacutainer tubes. Ficoll-Paque density-gradient centrifugation was used to isolate PBMCs, with at least 7 million per sample. Trizol reagent was used to extract total RNA from PBMCs, with at least 5 micrograms per sample. For every donor, an aliquot of PBMCs went through flow cytometry to measure the percentages of naive CD45RAhigh/CD27high T cells. From its cysteine to its phenylalanine, the CDR3 spans 14 amino acids. The entry retains the CDR3 DNA only, 42 bases that are in frame from base 1. At the junction V is shortened by 1 base and J by 3 bases, with 7 bases in between. The germline V gene (reference sequence) gives CDR1 as MNHEY and CDR2 as SMNVEV.

The chain uses TRBV27 and TRBJ1-5, with the D gene uncertain. Sequencing was done on a sample of blood. The source of this sequence is an older man in good health. The CDR3 sequence is CASSLLNTNQPQHF. The DNA reads TGTGCCAGCAGTTTATTGAACACCAATCAGCCCCAGCATTTT.